This entry lists 14 T cell receptor beta chains sequenced from one sample in a study of beta chain features in type 1 diabetes. Expressed TCRB transcripts were sequenced, since all the RNA that had been isolated was reverse transcribed. Sequenced by immunoSEQ multiplex PCR; TCRdb stores in-frame clones only, minus some. Of about 640,000 clones in the sample, roughly an eighth were seen once. These TCRs are of unknown antigen specificity. Study-level results: Shorter TCRB CDR3s, moderately but significantly so, were found in Type 1 diabetes patients in all four CD4+ subsets.

The sequenced sample consisted of naive CD4+ T cells from blood. These receptors all come from a man aged 25 to 40 with type 1 diabetes.

This chain connects TRBV5-6 to TRBJ2-1, with a weak D call TRBD2 (5 bases). Germline V lookup: CDR1 SGHDT, CDR2 YYEEEE. The V end was cut by 0 bases, the J end by 0 bases, with 10 bases between. CDR3 length equals 16 residues. As DNA, the CDR3 is TGTGCCAGCAGCTTGGTCCCGGGGAGCTCCTACAATGAGCAGTTCTTC. Protein product: CASSLVPGSSYNEQFF. Filled out from reference TRBV5-6 and TRBJ2-1, the complete variable domain reads DAGVTQSPTHLIKTRGQQVTLRCSPKSGHDTVSWYQQALGQGPQFIFQYYEEEERQRGNFPDRFSGHQFPNYSSELNVNALLLGDSALYLCASSLVPGSSYNEQFFGPGTRLTVL.

The V and J genes are TRBV29-1 and TRBJ1-2; 7 bases are shared with TRBD1. CDR1 is SQVTM and CDR2 is ANQGSEA in the germline V gene. The CDR3 runs 12 residues. The J segment lost 4 bases and the V segment lost 4 bases, leaving 3 bases of the junction unmatched. The CDR3 nucleotides read TGCAGCGTTGGACAGGGTACCTATGGCTACACCTTC. It is translated as CSVGQGTYGYTF.

This chain connects TRBV9 to TRBJ2-7; 7 bases are a match to TRBD1. CDR1 is SGDLS and CDR2 is YYNGEE in the germline V gene. After removal of 0 bases from V and 9 bases from J, the junction contained 12 bases not matched to a gene. There are 15 residues in the CDR3. The CDR3: CASSVGGDSPHGQYF. The CDR3 coding sequence is TGTGCCAGCAGCGTAGGAGGGGACAGTCCTCATGGGCAGTACTTC.

The sample holds a few counts of this clone. This chain joins TRBV7-8 and TRBJ2-7; unclear D gene. V was trimmed by 0 bases and J by 7 bases, leaving 16 bases between them. CDR3 size: 15 residues. Germline V CDR1 and CDR2: SGHVS, FQNEAQ. The DNA of the CDR3 is TGTGCCAGCAGCTTAGCGGCATTCCTTACTGGGGAGCAGTACTTC. Translating gives CASSLAAFLTGEQYF.

With regard to this clone: This sample includes further DNA sequences coding for the same CDR3. This rearrangement joins TRBV7-2 to TRBJ2-5, with D perhaps TRBD1 (6 bases). Trimming shortened V by 1 base and J by 5 bases, and 8 bases separated the two germline ends. Germline V gives CDR1 SGHTA, CDR2 FQGNSA. This CDR3 is built from 13 residues. The CDR3 sequence: CASSLVRGETQYF. The CDR3 DNA is TGTGCCAGCAGCTTAGTTAGGGGGGAGACCCAGTACTTC.

This chain uses TRBV19 with TRBJ2-7, with D possibly called TRBD1 or TRBD2 (6 bases each). V gave up 1 base and J gave up 5 bases, with 15 bases separating them. The CDR3 is 15 residues long. CDR1 is LNHDA, CDR2 SQIVND, per germline (reference sequence). Written as DNA, the CDR3 is TGTGCCAGTAGTATAGTCGGGGGCATTGGCGACGAGCAGTACTTC. It translates to CASSIVGGIGDEQYF.

V and J are TRBV18 and TRBJ2-6; no firm D call. The germline CDR1 and CDR2 sequences are KGHSH and LQKENI. The V end was cut by 5 bases, the J end by 4 bases, with 6 bases between. CDR3 length: 13 amino acids. CDR3 protein: CASSEKGANVLTF. The CDR3 DNA is TGTGCCAGCTCAGAGAAGGGGGCCAACGTCCTGACTTTC.

In regard to this clone: Other DNA sequences in this sample translate to the same CDR3. This chain joins TRBV5-1 and TRBJ1-2; the D is unclear. V dropped 0 bases and J dropped 6 bases, with 6 bases sitting between them. The length of the CDR3 is 12 residues. In germline, CDR1 is SGHRS, CDR2 YFSETQ. CDR3 region: CASSLAGNGYTF. DNA for the CDR3: TGCGCCAGCAGCTTGGCGGGGAATGGCTACACCTTC.

The chain uses TRBV29-1 and TRBJ2-5, with 9 positions matching TRBD1. From germline, CDR1 is SQVTM and CDR2 ANQGSEA. The trim removed 6 bases at V and 5 bases at J, leaving 7 bases unmatched. CDR3 length equals 13 residues. The CDR3 loop reads CSVGYRGQETQYF. CDR3 in DNA: TGCAGCGTGGGATACAGGGGGCAGGAGACCCAGTACTTC.

The chain couples TRBV7-9 to TRBJ2-7; possibly TRBD1 for D (5 bases). Germline lookup yields CDR1 SEHNR and CDR2 FQNEAQ (reference sequence). CDR3 length equals 14 residues. V lost 5 bases and J lost 0, with 11 bases in between. The CDR3 coding sequence is TGTGCCAGCAGCCACACAGGAGACTCCTACGAGCAGTACTTC. The encoded protein is CASSHTGDSYEQYF.

The chain has TRBV18 and TRBJ2-7; D call uncertain. The CDR3 sequence is 14 residues long. Germline V CDR1 and CDR2: KGHSH, LQKENI. The V end was cut by 4 bases, the J end by 4 bases, with 14 bases between. For the CDR3, the DNA is TGTGCCAGCTCACTAGGACGGGCTTGGTACGAGCAGTACTTC. Protein: CASSLGRAWYEQYF.

Written as DNA, the CDR3 is TGCGCCAGCAGCTTGGCTTTGGGACAGGGGGACTACGAGCAGTACTTC. Amino acids: CASSLALGQGDYEQYF. The genes are TRBV5-1 and TRBJ2-7; the match to TRBD1 covers 11 bases. Germline V gene sequence: CDR1 SGHRS, CDR2 YFSETQ. The V and J ends lost 0 bases and 3 bases, in that order; junction bases with no gene match: 5. There are 16 residues in the CDR3.

This clone was counted a few times. The chain links TRBV27 to TRBJ1-1; D uncertain. This CDR3 spans 14 amino acids. Trimming took 2 bases from V and 7 from J, leaving 14 bases between them. Germline V gene sequence: CDR1 MNHEY, CDR2 SMNVEV (reference sequence). The CDR3: CASSLAPGRSEAFF. Here the CDR3 DNA reads TGTGCCAGCAGTTTAGCCCCTGGGCGGAGTGAAGCTTTCTTT.

This clone was recorded a few times. The rearrangement uses TRBV5-1 and TRBJ1-1; no reliable D call. V dropped 3 bases and J dropped 0 bases, with 12 bases sitting between them. Germline-derived CDR1 and CDR2 are SGHRS and YFSETQ. The CDR3 runs to 15 residues. The CDR3 spells CASSSTPGVNTEAFF. As DNA, the CDR3 is TGCGCCAGCAGCTCCACCCCCGGGGTGAACACTGAAGCTTTCTTT. Supplemented by reference TRBV5-1 and TRBJ1-1, the full variable domain reads KAGVTQTPRYLIKTRGQQVTLSCSPISGHRSVSWYQQTPGQGLQFLFEYFSETQRNKGNFPGRFSGRQFSNSRSEMNVSTLELGDSALYLCASSSTPGVNTEAFFGQGTRLTVV.